This T cell receptor (beta chain) came from a study of Graves' ophthalmopathy and Graves' hyperthyroidism. Overall study: Prior to any treatment, peripheral blood was collected at the time of initial diagnosis.

This clonotype was recorded many times. RNA served as the template for amplifying TCR beta CDR3 regions. Amplification began with first-round RT-PCR using HTBI primers, then second-round multiplex PCR was performed. TCRdb re-derived calls from the multiplex PCR reads in MiXCR, one entry per CDR3 protein. The table shows some 520,000 distinct CDR3 sequences, with approximately 15% occurring only once. The germline gives CDR1 KGHDR, CDR2 SFDVKD. The length of the CDR3 is 13 residues. Deletions cut 2 bases from V and 7 bases from J, with 10 bases between. The gene calls are TRBV24-1 and TRBJ1-2, with D perhaps matching TRBD1 (6 bases). The sample comprised blood. This clonotype originated in a woman in her thirties with Graves' ophthalmopathy. Here the CDR3 DNA reads TGTGCCACCAGTGATTCGGACAGCTCTGGCTACACCTTC. This encodes CATSDSDSSGYTF.